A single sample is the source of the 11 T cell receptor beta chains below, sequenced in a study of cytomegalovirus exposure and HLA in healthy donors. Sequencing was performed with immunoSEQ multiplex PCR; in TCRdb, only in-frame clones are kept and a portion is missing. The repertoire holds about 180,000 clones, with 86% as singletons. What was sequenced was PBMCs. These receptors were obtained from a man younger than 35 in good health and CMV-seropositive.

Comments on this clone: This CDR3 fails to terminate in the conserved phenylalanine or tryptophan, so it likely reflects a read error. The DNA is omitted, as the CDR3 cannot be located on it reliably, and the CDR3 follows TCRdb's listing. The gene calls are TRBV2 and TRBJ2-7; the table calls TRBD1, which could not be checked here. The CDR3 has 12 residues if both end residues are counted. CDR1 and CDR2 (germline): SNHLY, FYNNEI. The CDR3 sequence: CASSGRDSGSVI.

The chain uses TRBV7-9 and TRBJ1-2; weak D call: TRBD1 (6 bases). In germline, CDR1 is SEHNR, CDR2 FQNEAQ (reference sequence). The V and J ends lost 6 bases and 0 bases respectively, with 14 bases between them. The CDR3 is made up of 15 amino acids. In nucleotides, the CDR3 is TGTGCCAGCAGTCGAACCGGGACACCTAACTATGGCTACACCTTC. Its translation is CASSRTGTPNYGYTF.

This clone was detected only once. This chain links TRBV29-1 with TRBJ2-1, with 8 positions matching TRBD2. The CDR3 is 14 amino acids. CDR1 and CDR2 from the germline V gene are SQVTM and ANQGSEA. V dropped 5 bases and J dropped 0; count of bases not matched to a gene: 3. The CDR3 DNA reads TGCAGCGTTAGCGGGGGTAGCTCCTACAATGAGCAGTTCTTC. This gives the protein CSVSGGSSYNEQFF.

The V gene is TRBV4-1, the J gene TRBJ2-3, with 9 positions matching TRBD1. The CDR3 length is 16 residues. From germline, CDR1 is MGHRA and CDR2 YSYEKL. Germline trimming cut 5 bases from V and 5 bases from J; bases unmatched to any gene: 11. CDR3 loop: CASSARSQGAEDTQYF. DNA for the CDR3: TGCGCCAGCAGCGCCCGATCACAGGGGGCAGAAGATACGCAGTATTTT.

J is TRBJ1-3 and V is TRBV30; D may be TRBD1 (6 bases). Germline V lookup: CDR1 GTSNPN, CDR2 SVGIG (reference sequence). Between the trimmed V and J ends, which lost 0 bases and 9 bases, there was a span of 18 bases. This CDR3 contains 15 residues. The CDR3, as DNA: TGTGCCTGGAGTGTCAGGGACACCAGGTCCGGCACCATATATTTT. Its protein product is CAWSVRDTRSGTIYF.

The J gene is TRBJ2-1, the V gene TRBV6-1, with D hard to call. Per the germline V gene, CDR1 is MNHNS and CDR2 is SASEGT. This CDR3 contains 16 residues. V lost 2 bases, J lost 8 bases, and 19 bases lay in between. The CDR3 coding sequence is TGTGCCAGCAGTGAATTATCCCCCTTAACTCTCGATGAGCAGTTCTTC. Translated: CASSELSPLTLDEQFF.

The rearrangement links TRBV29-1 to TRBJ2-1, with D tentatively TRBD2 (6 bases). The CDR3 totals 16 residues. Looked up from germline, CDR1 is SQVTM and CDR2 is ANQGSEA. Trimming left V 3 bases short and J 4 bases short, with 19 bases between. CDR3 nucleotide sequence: TGCAGCGTTGAGGGGGGTCCGGGTGTCCCTTACAATGAGCAGTTCTTC. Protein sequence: CSVEGGPGVPYNEQFF.

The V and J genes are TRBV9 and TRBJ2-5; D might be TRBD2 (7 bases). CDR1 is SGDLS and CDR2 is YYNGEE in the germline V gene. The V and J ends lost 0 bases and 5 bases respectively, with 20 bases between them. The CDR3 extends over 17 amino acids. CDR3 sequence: CASSVGRGGVSMETQYF. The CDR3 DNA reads TGTGCCAGCAGCGTAGGGAGGGGGGGCGTTTCGATGGAGACCCAGTACTTC.

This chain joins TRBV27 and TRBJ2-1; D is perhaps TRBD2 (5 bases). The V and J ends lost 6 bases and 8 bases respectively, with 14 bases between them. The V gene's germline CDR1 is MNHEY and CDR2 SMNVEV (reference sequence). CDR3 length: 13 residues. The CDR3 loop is CASSRTRSHEQFF. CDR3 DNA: TGTGCCAGCAGCCGTACTAGATCGCATGAGCAGTTCTTC.

CDR3 protein: CASSTPFLDTQYF. The CDR3, as DNA: TGTGCCAGCAGCACTCCTTTCCTCGATACGCAGTATTTT. V gene TRBV13 combines with J gene TRBJ2-3; D gene unclear. In germline, CDR1 is PRHDT, CDR2 FYEKMQ (reference sequence). V dropped 5 bases and J dropped 6 bases, with 12 bases sitting between them. This CDR3 is built from 13 residues.

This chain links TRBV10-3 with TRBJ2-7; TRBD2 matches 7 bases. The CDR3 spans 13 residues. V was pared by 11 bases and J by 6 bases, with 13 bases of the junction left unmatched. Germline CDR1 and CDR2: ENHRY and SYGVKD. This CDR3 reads CAPQRRTRGEQYF. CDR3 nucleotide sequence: TGTGCCCCCCAAAGGCGGACTAGGGGCGAGCAGTACTTC.